A single sample gave rise to the 19 T cell receptor beta chains below, sequenced in a study of cytomegalovirus exposure and HLA in healthy donors. The PCR had 60 Vbeta and 13 Jbeta primers. Sequenced by immunoSEQ multiplex PCR; TCRdb stores in-frame clones only, minus some. The table lists tens of thousands of clones, 70% to 90% of them singletons. Material: PBMCs. All receptors come from a woman in her late teens or twenties in good health and CMV-seropositive.

The chain couples TRBV4-1 to TRBJ1-2; no clear D. Germline lookup yields CDR1 MGHRA and CDR2 YSYEKL. V was trimmed by 4 bases and J by 3 bases, leaving 9 bases between them. CDR3 size: 13 residues. The CDR3 sequence is CASSPLRDYGYTF. The CDR3, as DNA: TGCGCCAGCAGCCCGCTTCGGGACTATGGCTACACCTTC.

The chain has TRBV10-3 and TRBJ2-1, with 9 nucleotides matching TRBD2. Germline CDR1 ENHRY, CDR2 SYGVKD. V lost 2 bases and J lost 7; bases outside the gene matches: 6. This CDR3 is built from 15 residues. Here the CDR3 reads CAISEAGGGDNEQFF. The DNA for the CDR3 is TGTGCCATCAGTGAGGCGGGGGGGGGTGATAATGAGCAGTTCTTC.

The chain combines TRBV7-8 with TRBJ2-7; tentative D call: TRBD1 (6 bases). Trimming shortened V by 6 bases and J by 3 bases, and 18 bases separated the two germline ends. Germline CDR1 reads SGHVS; CDR2 reads FQNEAQ. CDR3 size: 15 residues. In DNA, the CDR3 is TGTGCCAGCAGTCCACTCCAAGTACAGGGCTACGAGCAGTACTTC. It is translated as CASSPLQVQGYEQYF.

This sequence joins TRBV20-1 and TRBJ2-7; 7 positions agree with TRBD1. This CDR3 has 11 amino acids. The junction had 0 bases not matched to a gene; V was cut back by 3 bases and J by 4 bases. CDR1 is DFQATT, CDR2 SNEGSKA, per germline (reference sequence). The CDR3 DNA follows: TGCAGTGCTAGGGGACAGTACGAGCAGTACTTC. It encodes CSARGQYEQYF.

CDR3 sequence reads: CASSDGANGNAWENTQYF. The CDR3 DNA follows: TGTGCCAGCAGTGATGGCGCAAACGGGAACGCCTGGGAGAATACGCAGTATTTT. V is TRBV25-1 and J is TRBJ2-3, with TRBD2 as a possible D gene (5 bases). Trimming left V 3 bases short and J 7 bases short, with 26 bases between. The CDR3 sequence is 18 residues long. In germline, CDR1 is MGHDK, CDR2 SYGVNS.

The chain links TRBV30 to TRBJ1-4; a weak D match, TRBD1 (5 bases). This CDR3 region has 14 residues. CDR1 and CDR2 from the germline V gene are GTSNPN and SVGIG (reference sequence). V was pared by 4 bases and J by 7 bases, with 16 bases between. The CDR3 loop reads CAWKDGRESEKLFF. The CDR3 bases are TGTGCCTGGAAAGACGGCAGGGAATCTGAAAAACTGTTTTTT.

The rearrangement links TRBV11-3 to TRBJ2-3; 8 bases align to TRBD2. The CDR3 loop spans 17 amino acids. CDR1 and CDR2 from the germline V gene are SGHNT and YENEEA. V lost 4 bases to trimming and J lost 0 bases; unmatched junction nucleotides: 9. The CDR3 bases are TGTGCCAGCAGCTCGGGGAGCGGGGGCCTTAGCACAGATACGCAGTATTTT. As protein: CASSSGSGGLSTDTQYF.

CDR3 in DNA: TGTGCCAGCACTGGAGGAGGGTATGTCTATGGCTACACCTTC. It translates to CASTGGGYVYGYTF. V and J are TRBV25-1 and TRBJ1-2; no firm D call. The V gene lost 7 bases and the J gene lost 4 bases, with 16 bases spanning the gap. CDR1 and CDR2 (germline): MGHDK, SYGVNS. The CDR3 extends over 14 amino acids.

V usage is TRBV5-6 and J usage is TRBJ2-5; D not resolved. Germline V gene sequence: CDR1 SGHDT, CDR2 YYEEEE. The germline V and J ends were trimmed by 1 base and 5 bases, with 9 bases remaining between them. The CDR3 has 13 amino acids. The CDR3 region is CASSLLDPETQYF. Written as DNA, the CDR3 is TGTGCCAGCAGCTTGTTAGATCCGGAGACCCAGTACTTC.

The chain links TRBV14 to TRBJ1-2, with D tentatively TRBD1 (6 bases). The CDR3 is made up of 12 amino acids. Germline-derived CDR1 and CDR2 are SGHDN and FVKESK. Between the trimmed V and J ends, which lost 2 bases and 5 bases, there was a span of 6 bases. The CDR3 loop is CASSQQGYGYTF. CDR3 DNA: TGTGCCAGCAGCCAACAGGGGTATGGCTACACCTTC.

Concerning this clone: Because the CDR3 is missing its conserved closing phenylalanine or tryptophan, this is likely a read error. Because the CDR3's place on the DNA is in doubt, the DNA is left out and the CDR3 is given as listed by TCRdb. The rearrangement joins TRBV6-6 to TRBJ2-7; no DNA check was done on the table's D call, TRBD1. The CDR3 is 14 residues long, counting both termini. CDR1 is MNHNY, CDR2 SVGAGI, per germline (reference sequence). The CDR3 sequence is CASSPSVGQGINQL.

The J gene is TRBJ1-6, the V gene TRBV6-1, with 7 bases aligning to TRBD1. The CDR3 spans 13 residues. Germline CDR1 MNHNS, CDR2 SASEGT. The V gene end was trimmed by 6 bases and the J gene end by 8 bases; junction bases not matched to a gene: 4. The CDR3 region is CASRTGTDSPLHF. In DNA form, the CDR3 reads TGTGCCAGCAGGACCGGGACAGATTCACCCCTCCACTTT.

The chain recombines TRBV5-6 with TRBJ1-2; TRBD1 aligns across 8 bases. CDR3 size: 12 residues. Looked up from germline, CDR1 is SGHDT and CDR2 is YYEEEE. V trimming: 3 bases; J trimming: 8 bases; junction bases outside the gene matches: 3. The CDR3 region has the DNA TGTGCCAGCAGCTGGGGGACAGGCGGCTACACCTTC. This codes for CASSWGTGGYTF.

This clone was seen only a few times. The chain recombines TRBV6-1 with TRBJ1-5; D is possibly TRBD1 (6 bases). V dropped 8 bases and J dropped 0 bases, with 11 bases sitting between them. The CDR3 runs to 14 residues. The germline V gene encodes CDR1 MNHNS and CDR2 SASEGT. CDR3 sequence (DNA): TGTGCCAGCCAAAGGACAGATAGCAATCAGCCCCAGCATTTT. Protein: CASQRTDSNQPQHF.

The rearrangement uses TRBV5-1 and TRBJ2-1; 8 nucleotides line up with TRBD2. Germline trimming cut 2 bases from V and 2 bases from J; bases unmatched to any gene: 3. CDR3 length: 15 amino acids. Looked up from germline, CDR1 is SGHRS and CDR2 is YFSETQ. The CDR3 sequence: CASSFGGGPYNEQFF. DNA for the CDR3: TGCGCCAGCAGCTTCGGCGGGGGGCCCTACAATGAGCAGTTCTTC.

The J gene is TRBJ2-5, the V gene TRBV28; D not certain. The DNA matches TRBJ2-7 better at its end, which makes the J call doubtful. CDR1 and CDR2 (germline): MDHEN, SYDVKM. This CDR3 contains 14 residues. The CDR3 here is CASSLSVVGYEQYF. In nucleotides, the CDR3 is TGTGCCAGCAGTTTATCCGTCGTGGGCTACGAGCAGTACTTC.

J is TRBJ2-1 and V is TRBV2, with 15 bases matching TRBD2. The CDR3 is 14 residues long. The V and J ends lost 9 bases and 14 bases, in that order; junction bases with no gene match: 11. The germline CDR1 and CDR2 sequences are SNHLY and FYNNEI. CDR3 nucleotides: TGTGCCAGTCGCACGGGACTAGCGGGAGGAGCAGAGTTCTTC. This gives the protein CASRTGLAGGAEFF.

This clone occurred once. The genes are TRBV18 and TRBJ1-2, with D maybe TRBD1 (6 bases). The CDR3 length is 16 residues. Per germline, CDR1 KGHSH and CDR2 LQKENI. V dropped 1 base and J dropped 8 bases, with 20 bases sitting between them. The CDR3 loop reads CASSPRLTGGLYGYTF. Written as DNA, the CDR3 is TGTGCCAGCTCACCACGTTTGACAGGTGGTTTGTACGGCTACACCTTC.

This sequence joins TRBV5-1 and TRBJ2-1; tentative D call: TRBD2 (5 bases). CDR1 is SGHRS, CDR2 YFSETQ, per germline. The CDR3 covers 14 residues. Between the trimmed V and J ends, which lost 6 bases and 4 bases, there was a span of 14 bases. The CDR3 DNA sequence: TGCGCCAGCATGGTGTCTAGCAATTACAATGAGCAGTTCTTC. Translating gives CASMVSSNYNEQFF.